This TCR beta chain came from a study of T cell changes during pregnancy in multiple sclerosis. CDR3 size: 17 residues. Germline values: CDR1 SGDLS, CDR2 YYNGEE. V lost 2 bases, J lost 9 bases, and 15 bases stayed unmatched. TCRdb's table, derived via immunoSEQ multiplex PCR, lists solely in-frame clones and lacks some. The sample holds approximately 74,000 clones, 80% to 95% seen once. The sequencing used peripheral blood, collected before pregnancy. The chain combines TRBV9 with TRBJ2-2; TRBD2 matches at 8 bases. This receptor was obtained from a female donor with multiple sclerosis, enrolled in a pregnancy study. The CDR3 region has the DNA TGTGCCAGCAGCGTTGTAGGAGCGGGAGCCCTAGAGCGGGAGCTGTTTTTT. Translating it yields CASSVVGAGALERELFF.